The rows below give T cell receptor beta chains drawn from one sample of a study of cytomegalovirus exposure and HLA in healthy donors. The data were produced by immunoSEQ multiplex PCR, yet TCRdb's version contains in-frame clones alone and is incomplete. In the table there are 50,000 or so clones, roughly 94% of which are singletons. Sequencing input: PBMCs. These receptors originate from a young man in good health and CMV-seronegative. CDR3s include the opening cysteine and the closing phenylalanine or tryptophan. The D gene is left open where the match is weak. Some rows mark clone size as missing; the rest say once, few, many or name a class of expanded clone.

>TRBV7-5|TRBJ2-5|NA|NA
CVRSLAGLKETQYF
TGTGTCAGAAGCCTGGCGGGACTGAAAGAGACCCAGTACTTC
>TRBV5-1|TRBJ1-2|NA|NA
CASSLGQGLVYGYTF
TGCGCCAGCAGCTTGGGGCAGGGGTTGGTCTATGGCTACACCTTC
>TRBV10-2|TRBJ2-5|NA|TRBD2
CASSEGLGAETQYF
TGCGCCAGCAGTGAGGGACTAGGGGCGGAGACCCAGTACTTC
>TRBV15|TRBJ2-2|NA|NA
CATSRPGSVRTGELFF
TGTGCCACCAGCAGACCAGGGTCGGTAAGGACCGGGGAGCTGTTTTTT
>TRBV7-9|TRBJ2-7|NA|TRBD1
CASSHETGPYEQYF
TGTGCCAGCAGCCATGAGACAGGGCCCTACGAGCAGTACTTC
>TRBV27|TRBJ2-3|NA|TRBD1
CASSIVTGGVRPDTQYF
TGTGCCAGCAGCATTGTAACAGGGGGCGTCAGACCAGATACGCAGTATTTT
>TRBV6-6|TRBJ2-1|once|NA
CASFATPSSYNEQFF
TGTGCCAGCTTTGCAACCCCGAGCTCCTACAATGAGCAGTTCTTC
>TRBV27|TRBJ2-1|NA|TRBD2
CASSSLAGGPNEQFF
TGTGCCAGCAGTTCCCTAGCGGGAGGGCCAAATGAGCAGTTCTTC
>TRBV6-5|TRBJ1-2|NA|NA
CASSSDPGVIYGYTF
TGTGCCAGCAGTTCGGACCCAGGGGTGATCTATGGCTACACCTTC
>TRBV10-3|TRBJ2-7|NA|NA
CATLNPGTDPYEQYF
TGTGCCACCTTAAATCCGGGAACAGATCCTTACGAGCAGTACTTC
>TRBV18|TRBJ2-2|NA|TRBD1
CASSPGTGQAGELFF
TGTGCCAGCTCACCAGGGACAGGGCAAGCCGGGGAGCTGTTTTTT
>TRBV6-5|TRBJ1-1|NA|NA
CASSYDSGLNTEAFF
TGTGCCAGCAGTTACGATTCCGGTTTGAACACTGAAGCTTTCTTT
>TRBV4-3|TRBJ2-2|NA|NA
CASSPEHSGSYTGELFF
TGCGCCAGCAGCCCAGAGCATTCGGGGTCTTACACCGGGGAGCTGTTTTTT
>TRBV7-6|TRBJ2-7|NA|NA
CASSLGETQGGEQYF
TGTGCCAGCAGCTTAGGGGAGACACAGGGCGGCGAGCAGTACTTC
>TRBV4-1|TRBJ2-2|NA|TRBD1
CASSSITGEAGELFF
TGCGCCAGCAGCTCAATTACAGGGGAAGCCGGGGAGCTGTTTTTT
>TRBV2|TRBJ1-4|few|NA
CASTKTEAEKLFF
TGTGCCAGCACGAAGACTGAAGCCGAAAAACTGTTTTTT
>TRBV28|TRBJ2-7|NA|NA
CASSLSTGPGTKHSYEQYF
TGTGCCAGCAGTTTATCAACCGGTCCCGGGACAAAACATTCCTACGAGCAGTACTTC
>TRBV12-5|TRBJ1-1|NA|NA
CASGLVPLQFLVFF
TGTGCTAGTGGTTTGGTACCTCTACAGTTTTTAGTTTTCTTT
>TRBV7-6|TRBJ1-4|once|NA
CASSPSTGGRWEKLFF
TGTGCCAGCAGCCCGTCGACCGGGGGGAGATGGGAAAAACTGTTTTTT
>TRBV28|TRBJ2-3|NA|TRBD1
CASRHRGTDTQYF
TGTGCCAGCAGGCACAGGGGGACAGATACGCAGTATTTT
>TRBV5-1|TRBJ1-1|NA|NA
CASTDDLHGGTEAFF
TGCGCCAGCACCGACGACCTCCACGGGGGAACTGAAGCTTTCTTT
>TRBV7-9|TRBJ2-1|NA|TRBD2
CASSHWTSWDEQFF
TGTGCCAGCAGCCACTGGACTAGTTGGGACGAGCAGTTCTTC
>TRBV21-1|TRBJ1-2|NA|NA
CASSNWPRDRGPIYGYTF
TGTGCCAGCAGCAATTGGCCCCGGGACAGGGGACCAATCTATGGCTACACCTTC
>TRBV5-1|TRBJ2-5|NA|NA
CASSPAGLYQETQYF
TGCGCCAGCAGCCCCGCGGGATTGTACCAAGAGACCCAGTACTTC
>TRBV2|TRBJ2-2|NA|NA
CASSHGGITGELFF
TGTGCCAGCAGTCATGGCGGCATCACCGGGGAGCTGTTTTTT
>TRBV25-1|TRBJ1-1|NA|TRBD1
CASRTTGATEAFF
TGTGCCAGCCGGACTACAGGGGCCACTGAAGCTTTCTTT
>TRBV18|TRBJ2-7|NA|NA
CASSPGTPSYEQYF
TGTGCCAGCTCACCCGGGACACCCTCCTACGAGCAGTACTTC
>TRBV5-1|TRBJ1-5|NA|NA
CASSLGQDNQPQHF
TGCGCCAGCAGCTTGGGACAGGACAATCAGCCCCAGCATTTT
>TRBV28|TRBJ2-3|NA|NA
CASSFAWVQGLTDTQYF
TGTGCCAGCAGTTTCGCCTGGGTTCAGGGACTCACAGATACGCAGTATTTT
>TRBV5-5|TRBJ2-7|NA|TRBD2
CASRSAGGYEQYF
TGTGCCAGCAGGTCAGCGGGAGGGTACGAGCAGTACTTC
>TRBV7-9|TRBJ1-2|NA|TRBD1
CASSSLQGAGYGYTF
TGTGCCAGCAGCTCCCTACAGGGGGCAGGCTATGGCTACACCTTC
>TRBV7-2|TRBJ1-4|NA|NA
CASSTGTGNEKLFF
TGTGCCAGCAGCACAGGGACGGGCAATGAAAAACTGTTTTTT
>TRBV11-2|TRBJ1-4|NA|TRBD1
CASSPLPGQGNEKLFF
TGTGCCAGCAGCCCCCTTCCGGGACAGGGAAATGAAAAACTGTTTTTT
>TRBV5-1|TRBJ2-7|NA|TRBD1
CASSPGQNFYEQYF
TGCGCCAGCAGCCCGGGACAGAACTTCTACGAGCAGTACTTC
>TRBV19|TRBJ2-6|NA|NA
CASSIVVSSGANVLTF
TGTGCCAGTAGTATAGTCGTCAGCTCTGGGGCCAACGTCCTGACTTTC
>TRBV19|TRBJ2-7|NA|NA
CASSIGRTYEQYF
TGTGCCAGTAGTATCGGCAGGACATACGAGCAGTACTTC
>TRBV5-1|TRBJ1-2|NA|NA
CASSLEGDYGYTF
TGCGCCAGCAGCTTGGAAGGGGATTATGGCTACACCTTC
>TRBV2|TRBJ2-7|NA|TRBD1
CASSARTGTYEQYF
TGTGCCAGCAGTGCGCGGACAGGCACATACGAGCAGTACTTC
>TRBV2|TRBJ2-6|NA|NA
CASSAENLLSGANVLTF
TGTGCCAGCAGTGCAGAAAATCTCCTCTCTGGGGCCAACGTCCTGACTTTC
>TRBV5-1|TRBJ2-7|NA|TRBD1
CASSRGQTYEQYF
TGCGCCAGCAGCAGGGGACAGACCTACGAGCAGTACTTC
>TRBV2|TRBJ1-2|few|TRBD1
CARQGTGVTGGYTF
TGTGCCAGACAGGGGACAGGGGTGACGGGAGGCTACACCTTC
>TRBV10-1|TRBJ2-2|NA|TRBD2
CASSEQREGSRTGELFF
TGCGCCAGCAGTGAGCAGCGGGAGGGCTCTCGGACCGGGGAGCTGTTTTTT
>TRBV19|TRBJ1-1|NA|NA
CASSTAGPTEAFF
TGTGCCAGTAGTACGGCAGGGCCCACTGAAGCTTTCTTT
>TRBV29-1|TRBJ2-7|NA|NA
CSVLRQTEQYF
TGCAGCGTTCTTAGACAGACCGAGCAGTACTTC
>TRBV5-1|TRBJ2-2|NA|TRBD2
CASSSGLAGASGELFF
TGCGCCAGCAGCTCTGGACTAGCGGGAGCGAGCGGGGAGCTGTTTTTT
>TRBV27|TRBJ1-1|NA|TRBD1
CASSLGQGGTEAFF
TGTGCCAGCAGTCTCGGACAGGGAGGGACTGAAGCTTTCTTT
>TRBV27|TRBJ1-2|NA|NA
CASSPQPLRYHACSYTF
TGTGCCAGCAGTCCGCAACCCCTCAGGTATCACGCGTGCAGCTACACCTTC
>TRBV9|TRBJ2-1|NA|TRBD2
CASSGSGAAYNEQFF
TGTGCCAGCAGCGGTAGCGGGGCAGCCTACAATGAGCAGTTCTTC
>TRBV27|TRBJ2-1|NA|NA
CASSFGTNEQFF
TGTGCCAGCAGTTTTGGGACAAATGAGCAGTTCTTC
>TRBV7-8|TRBJ2-7|NA|TRBD2
CASSVPGLGVYEQYF
TGTGCCAGCAGCGTGCCGGGACTAGGGGTCTACGAGCAGTACTTC
>TRBV5-4|TRBJ2-7|NA|TRBD2
CASSSAGDAYEQYF
TGTGCCAGCAGCTCAGCGGGAGACGCCTACGAGCAGTACTTC
>TRBV6-5|TRBJ1-3|once|NA
CASIRLGGNTIYF
TGTGCCAGCATACGGCTAGGAGGAAACACCATATATTTT
>TRBV4-3|TRBJ2-7|NA|TRBD2
CASSQAASGYEQYF
TGCGCCAGCAGCCAAGCGGCTAGCGGGTACGAGCAGTACTTC
>TRBV6-5|TRBJ2-1|NA|TRBD1
CASSYSGQGAIEQFF
TGTGCCAGCAGTTACTCGGGACAGGGGGCTATTGAGCAGTTCTTC